This paragraph reports one T cell receptor beta chain. These data are taken from a study of blood T cell repertoires in COVID-19. As for the study in general: The study drew acute and convalescent COVID-19 samples from the United States, Italy and Spain. From T cells, B-cell-depleted T cells, or PBMCs came the material, which was cDNA or gDNA.

Original analysis: From reference gene primer amplification, estimates of nucleated cell counts were derived. Sequencing was performed with immunoSEQ multiplex PCR; in TCRdb, only in-frame clones are kept and a portion is missing. That table gives V, J and clone size, and the DNA gave D and trimming. The sample consists of around 380,000 clones, roughly four fifths of them appearing once. The CDR3 extends over 13 amino acids. Per the germline V gene, CDR1 is SNHLY and CDR2 is FYNNEI. J gave up 9 bases and V 8 bases, and 5 bases lay outside the gene matches. The clonotype was recovered from a human donor with acute or convalescent COVID-19. The donor label of this sample is uncertain. The rearrangement joins TRBV2 to TRBJ1-6; the match to TRBD1 covers 9 bases. The sample was peripheral blood. CDR3 region: CASRGTGFSPLHF. In DNA, the CDR3 is TGTGCCAGCCGAGGGACAGGGTTTTCACCCCTCCACTTT.